The T cell receptor (beta chain) described here comes from a study of blood T cell repertoires in COVID-19. Study-level background: In each case, the material was cDNA or gDNA derived from T cells, B-cell-depleted T cells, or PBMCs.

The repertoire was sequenced with immunoSEQ multiplex PCR; TCRdb's copy has only in-frame clones and lacks some. The table includes around 170,000 clones, 85% to 90% detected once. Trimming cost V 2 bases and J 11 bases, with 16 bases left between them. Germline CDR1 MNHEY, CDR2 SVGAGI. The CDR3 is made up of 15 amino acids. The receptor was isolated from a woman aged 70-85 years with acute or convalescent COVID-19. The sequenced sample was peripheral blood. The chain recombines TRBV6-5 with TRBJ1-6, with a tentative D call TRBD1 (5 bases). Here the CDR3 reads CASSYEQAPRPPLHF. The CDR3 DNA follows: TGTGCCAGCAGTTACGAACAGGCTCCGAGGCCACCCCTCCACTTT.